The 27 T cell receptor beta chains below all came from one sample that was sequenced in a study of blood T cell repertoires in COVID-19 (dated by TCRdb to between 2020 and 2021). The protocol used for the library was the immunoSEQ multiplex PCR assay. Not all clones reach the TCRdb copy of this immuneACCESS table, which keeps in-frame sequences only. Checked studies attribute under half of the gap to unresolved V genes and leave the rest unexplained. The sample data list some 450,000 clones, and approximately 90% of these were observed just once. The ten biggest clones cover around 0.92% of the sample. The sequenced sample was peripheral blood. All receptors come from a man younger than 35 with COVID-19, enrolled during active disease.

The rearrangement uses TRBV3-1 (or the pseudogene TRBV3-2) and TRBJ1-2; D gene ambiguous. V lost 0 bases and J 4 bases, leaving 9 bases between the germline ends. This CDR3 spans 14 amino acids. The germline gives CDR1 LGHDT, CDR2 YNNKEL (reference sequence). CDR3 in amino acids: CASSQEAGSYGYTF. CDR3 coding DNA: TGTGCCAGCAGCCAAGAAGCGGGGAGCTATGGCTACACCTTC.

The genes are TRBV18 and TRBJ2-5, with D unclear. CDR3 size: 14 residues. The V end was cut by 3 bases, the J end by 4 bases, with 12 bases between. From germline, CDR1 is KGHSH and CDR2 LQKENI. Here the CDR3 reads CASSPGAGRETQYF. The CDR3 nucleotides are TGTGCCAGCTCACCCGGAGCTGGTCGAGAGACCCAGTACTTC.

This sequence joins TRBV2 and TRBJ2-1, with 9 bases fitting TRBD2. CDR3 length: 15 residues. Trimming cost V 5 bases and J 5 bases; bases outside gene matches: 7. CDR1 and CDR2 (germline): SNHLY, FYNNEI. The CDR3 region is CASSYSGSINNEQFF. In DNA, the CDR3 is TGTGCCAGCAGTTATAGCGGGAGTATCAACAATGAGCAGTTCTTC.

The chain combines TRBV6-1 with TRBJ1-1, with 9 bases that match TRBD1. In germline, CDR1 is MNHNS, CDR2 SASEGT. V trimming: 3 bases; J trimming: 4 bases; junction bases outside the gene matches: 3. The CDR3 has 14 residues. CDR3 coding DNA: TGTGCCAGCAGTGAGGACAGGGGAATCACTGAAGCTTTCTTT. Translated, it gives CASSEDRGITEAFF.

The chain combines TRBV6-5 with TRBJ1-2, with 7 nucleotides matching TRBD1. Germline CDR1 is MNHEY and CDR2 is SVGAGI. This CDR3 region has 11 residues. Trimming took 8 bases from V and 7 from J; bases not matched to a gene: 4. The CDR3 spells CASEDRVGYTF. In nucleotides, the CDR3 is TGTGCCAGCGAAGACAGGGTTGGCTACACCTTC.

The chain employs TRBV27 and TRBJ2-7, with TRBD2 matching over 10 bases. With 7 bases clipped from V and 3 bases from J, the junction kept 12 bases outside the gene matches. Germline CDR1 and CDR2: MNHEY and SMNVEV (reference sequence). The CDR3 totals 16 residues. The CDR3 bases are TGTGCCAGCAAACTTATTAGCGGGGGGCCCCTCTACGAGCAGTACTTC. The encoded protein is CASKLISGGPLYEQYF.

The V and J genes are TRBV2 and TRBJ1-5, with D uncertain. CDR3 length: 14 residues. The V and J ends lost 5 bases and 7 bases respectively, with 15 bases between them. The V gene's germline CDR1 is SNHLY and CDR2 FYNNEI. The CDR3 is CASSFGAAAQPQHF. The CDR3 region has the DNA TGTGCCAGCAGTTTTGGAGCGGCGGCGCAGCCCCAGCATTTT.

Remarks on this clone: Mismatch with germline at one junction end may stem from a read error. This chain links TRBV5-4 with TRBJ2-5, with 8 bases fitting TRBD1. This CDR3 region has 13 residues. Per germline, CDR1 SGHNT and CDR2 YYREEE (reference sequence). The CDR3 nucleotides read TGTGCCAGCAGTTTGGGACAGGAAGAGACCCAGTACTTC. Protein sequence: CASSLGQEETQYF. Based on the CDR3 plus reference TRBV5-4 and TRBJ2-5, the full variable domain is ETGVTQSPTHLIKTRGQQVTLRCSSQSGHNTVSWYQQALGQGPQFIFQYYREEENGRGNFPPRFSGLQFPNYSSELNVNALELDDSALYLCASSLGQEETQYFGPGTRLLVL.

The CDR3 region is CASSRGTTRNQETQYF. The CDR3 DNA reads TGTGCCAGCAGTCGAGGGACTACCAGAAACCAAGAGACCCAGTACTTC. The chain couples TRBV6-6 to TRBJ2-5, with TRBD2 matching 7 bases. V lost 5 bases and J lost 0; bases outside the gene matches: 9. This CDR3 is 16 amino acids long. Per germline, CDR1 MNHNY and CDR2 SVGAGI (reference sequence).

Only one count was recorded for this clone. The chain employs TRBV5-4 and TRBJ2-1; D may be TRBD2 (6 bases). The CDR3 is 15 residues long. Germline CDR1 reads SGHNT; CDR2 reads YYREEE (reference sequence). V was shortened by 3 bases and J by 7 bases, with 17 bases between the two germline ends. The CDR3 DNA sequence: TGTGCCAGCAGCTCTCTGCGCGGGGAAAGGAATGAGCAGTTCTTC. Translation gives CASSSLRGERNEQFF.

V is TRBV5-5 and J is TRBJ1-3, with D tentatively TRBD1 (5 bases). The CDR3 has 18 amino acids. Germline V gene data show CDR1 as SGHKS and CDR2 as YYEKEE (reference sequence). Trimming left V 4 bases short and J 3 bases short, with 23 bases between. This CDR3 reads CASSQDVWGGLVGNTIYF. The CDR3 nucleotides read TGTGCCAGCAGCCAAGACGTTTGGGGGGGTTTGGTTGGAAACACCATATATTTT.

The chain has TRBV5-1 and TRBJ2-2; D might be TRBD1 (7 bases). V was trimmed by 6 bases and J by 2 bases, leaving 14 bases between them. Per germline, CDR1 SGHRS and CDR2 YFSETQ. The CDR3 covers 15 residues. The CDR3 loop is CASKRGTDNTGELFF. The CDR3 DNA follows: TGCGCCAGCAAACGCGGGACAGATAACACCGGGGAGCTGTTTTTT.

V is TRBV19 and J is TRBJ2-1; D is unresolved. The CDR3 extends over 15 amino acids. V dropped 9 bases and J dropped 0 bases, with 15 bases sitting between them. CDR1 and CDR2 (germline): LNHDA, SQIVND (reference sequence). Written as DNA, the CDR3 is TGTGCCAGCTCCGCTCCAACCTACTCCTACAATGAGCAGTTCTTC. Amino acid sequence: CASSAPTYSYNEQFF.

CDR3 sequence: CASSLPSGGTFNEQFF. The CDR3 DNA is TGCGCCAGCAGCCTGCCTAGCGGGGGGACTTTCAATGAGCAGTTCTTC. The genes are TRBV5-1 and TRBJ2-1; TRBD2 agrees at 11 bases. CDR3 length equals 16 residues. Per germline, CDR1 SGHRS and CDR2 YFSETQ. Unmatched junction bases numbered 9, after V lost 4 bases and J lost 6 bases.

The chain is built from TRBV6-1 and TRBJ2-7; 8 nucleotides match TRBD2. V shed 1 base, J shed 5 bases, and the junction held 7 bases outside the gene matches. Germline CDR1 is MNHNS and CDR2 is SASEGT. CDR3 length: 15 amino acids. The CDR3 DNA reads TGTGCCAGCAGTGAAGAGACGGGAGGGCCCGACGAGCAGTACTTC. Protein: CASSEETGGPDEQYF.

J is TRBJ2-3 and V is TRBV10-2; TRBD2 aligns across 11 bases. From germline, CDR1 is WSHSY and CDR2 SAAADI. Trimming cost V 5 bases and J 1 base; bases outside gene matches: 11. The CDR3 loop spans 18 amino acids. CDR3 amino acids: CASSLGSGRVLGTDTQYF. CDR3 nucleotide sequence: TGCGCCAGCAGTCTCGGTAGCGGGAGGGTTCTGGGCACAGATACGCAGTATTTT.

The rearrangement uses TRBV5-7 and TRBJ1-2, with TRBD1 as a possible D gene (5 bases). TRBV5-7 is an ORF; its function is uncertain. V lost 0 bases to trimming and J lost 8 bases, with 11 bases between them. The length of the CDR3 is 13 residues. The CDR3 protein is CASSLAWQGGYTF. The DNA of the CDR3 is TGTGCCAGCAGCTTGGCTTGGCAGGGAGGCTACACCTTC.

This chain uses TRBV13 with TRBJ2-5, with TRBD2 matching over 11 bases. This CDR3 has 17 amino acids. V lost 3 bases, J lost 4 bases, and 10 bases stayed unmatched. Germline CDR1 reads PRHDT; CDR2 reads FYEKMQ (reference sequence). CDR3 nucleotides: TGTGCCAGCAGCTTCTATGGGACTAGCGGAGGCGGAGAGACCCAGTACTTC. Its protein product is CASSFYGTSGGGETQYF.

The chain combines TRBV3-1 (or the pseudogene TRBV3-2) with TRBJ2-5; 9 bases map to TRBD2. The CDR3 consists of 16 residues. The V segment lost 1 base and the J segment 5 bases; nucleotides outside the gene matches: 8. Germline-derived CDR1 and CDR2 are LGHDT and YNNKEL (reference sequence). The CDR3, as DNA: TGTGCCAGCAGCCAAGGGACTAGCGAATTTCTCGAGACCCAGTACTTC. Its translation is CASSQGTSEFLETQYF.

The chain carries TRBV13 and TRBJ2-1; TRBD1 matches 9 bases. Germline V gene sequence: CDR1 PRHDT, CDR2 FYEKMQ (reference sequence). The CDR3 contains 15 residues. V lost 1 base to trimming and J lost 8 bases; unmatched junction nucleotides: 6. CDR3 sequence reads: CASSLDRGQDDEQFF. The CDR3, as DNA: TGTGCCAGCAGCTTAGACAGGGGGCAAGACGATGAGCAGTTCTTC.

This clone appeared once. The rearrangement uses TRBV19 and TRBJ2-7, with D maybe TRBD1 (6 bases). The CDR3 sequence is 15 residues long. V lost 0 bases and J lost 1, with 10 bases in between. The germline CDR1 and CDR2 sequences are LNHDA and SQIVND (reference sequence). The CDR3 loop reads CASSIDGGSSYEQYF. CDR3 nucleotides: TGTGCCAGTAGTATAGATGGGGGCTCATCCTACGAGCAGTACTTC.

The chain uses TRBV10-3 and TRBJ2-3; D uncertain. Trimming took off 0 bases at V and 3 bases at J, with 13 bases between the two ends. CDR3 size: 16 residues. Germline V gives CDR1 ENHRY, CDR2 SYGVKD. CDR3 loop: CAISESKRAQTDTQYF. In DNA, the CDR3 is TGTGCCATCAGTGAGTCTAAGCGAGCCCAGACAGATACGCAGTATTTT.

This clone has a single count. The rearrangement links TRBV9 to TRBJ2-1; tentative D call: TRBD1 (6 bases). V lost 3 bases and J lost 7, with 11 bases in between. The CDR3 is made up of 13 amino acids. Germline values: CDR1 SGDLS, CDR2 YYNGEE. As DNA, the CDR3 is TGTGCCAGCAGCGCGGGAACAGGGAATGAGCAGTTCTTC. Encoded protein: CASSAGTGNEQFF.

This chain uses TRBV23-1 with TRBJ1-4; no clear D. TRBV23-1 is treated as an ORF (open reading frame) with a function not yet certain. The CDR3 sequence is 17 residues long. Trimming removed 0 bases from V and 5 bases from J, with 16 bases in between. CDR3 residues: CASSQSSRTFGNEKLFF. CDR3 in DNA: TGCGCCAGCAGTCAATCAAGCAGAACCTTCGGGAATGAAAAACTGTTTTTT.

The rearrangement links TRBV24-1 to TRBJ2-2; tentatively, D is TRBD1 (6 bases). The CDR3 runs 14 residues. The germline V gene has CDR1 KGHDR and CDR2 SFDVKD. The ends were cut back, 4 bases at V and 6 bases at J, with 11 bases in the middle. The CDR3 DNA follows: TGTGCCACCAGTGACTCCGGGACATCCGGGGAGCTGTTTTTT. Translation: CATSDSGTSGELFF.

V usage is TRBV6-5 and J usage is TRBJ1-2; D is ambiguous. V was clipped by 6 bases and J by 8 bases, with 13 bases between them. Germline-derived CDR1 and CDR2 are MNHEY and SVGAGI. CDR3 length: 12 amino acids. As DNA, the CDR3 is TGTGCCAGCAGCTCCCCAGGCTGGGGCTACACCTTC. Translating it yields CASSSPGWGYTF.

This chain connects TRBV19 to TRBJ2-2, with 9 bases lining up with TRBD2. CDR1 and CDR2 from the germline V gene are LNHDA and SQIVND (reference sequence). The CDR3 is 16 amino acids. The V and J ends lost 4 bases and 3 bases, in that order; junction bases with no gene match: 6. The CDR3 bases are TGTGCCAGTAGTACCCGACTAGCGGCCTACACCGGGGAGCTGTTTTTT. Translating it yields CASSTRLAAYTGELFF.